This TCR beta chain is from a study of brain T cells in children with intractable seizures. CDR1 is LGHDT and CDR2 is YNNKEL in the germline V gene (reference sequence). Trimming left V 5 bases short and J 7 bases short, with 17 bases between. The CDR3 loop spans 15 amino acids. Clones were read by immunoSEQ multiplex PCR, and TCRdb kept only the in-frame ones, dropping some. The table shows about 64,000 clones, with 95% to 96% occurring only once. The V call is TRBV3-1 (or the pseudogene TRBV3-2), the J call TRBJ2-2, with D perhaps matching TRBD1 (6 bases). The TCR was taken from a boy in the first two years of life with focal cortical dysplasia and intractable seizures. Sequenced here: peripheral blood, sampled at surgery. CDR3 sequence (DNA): TGTGCCAGCAGCTTCCCATGGGGGCATGGCGGGGAGCTGTTTTTT. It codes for CASSFPWGHGGELFF.